This is a list of T cell receptor beta chains from one sample in a study of T cell responses to AZD1222 COVID-19 vaccine. Assay used: immunoSEQ multiplex PCR; TCRdb lists only in-frame clones, some missing. The repertoire includes about 200,000 clones, just over 90% of them detected once, and 3.4% sits in the top ten. Specimen: peripheral blood, collected 28 days after the second AZD1222 dose. The source of these receptors is an adult who received the AZD1222 COVID-19 vaccine. Each CDR3 is given with its conserved first and last residue. Fields, in order: D gene, V gene, clone size, J gene, CDR3 protein, CDR3 DNA. The D gene is left open where the match is weak. Size tells how often a clone was seen (once, few, many) or the class of an expanded clone, and some rows leave it out.

TRBD2,TRBV11-2,-,TRBJ2-2,CASSSGLAGGFSGELFF,TGTGCCAGCAGTTCAGGGCTAGCGGGAGGGTTTTCCGGGGAGCTGTTTTTT
-,TRBV28,-,TRBJ2-2,CASSGANTGELFF,TGTGCCAGCAGCGGGGCCAACACCGGGGAGCTGTTTTTT
TRBD1,TRBV5-1,-,TRBJ2-7,CASSQRQGTPYEQYF,TGCGCCAGCAGTCAGAGACAGGGGACCCCCTACGAGCAGTACTTC
TRBD2,TRBV28,-,TRBJ2-7,CASSGAGNYYEQYF,TGTGCCAGTAGCGGAGCGGGAAACTACTACGAGCAGTACTTC
-,TRBV7-3,once,TRBJ1-6,CASSTRQGPLHF,TGTGCCAGCAGCACGCGGCAGGGGCCCCTCCACTTT
TRBD2,TRBV9,-,TRBJ2-1,CASSVALTSGKYNEQFF,TGTGCCAGCAGCGTAGCTCTTACTAGCGGGAAATACAATGAGCAGTTCTTC
-,TRBV10-1,-,TRBJ1-1,CASSATGLGTEAFF,TGCGCCAGCAGTGCAACAGGTCTGGGGACTGAAGCTTTCTTT
-,TRBV2,-,TRBJ1-1,CASSVELGSEAFF,TGTGCCAGCAGTGTGGAATTGGGGTCCGAAGCTTTCTTT
-,TRBV28,once,TRBJ1-1,CASSATGAFF,TGTGCCAGCAGTGCCACTGGTGCTTTCTTT
-,TRBV7-9,-,TRBJ2-2,CASSLTDRNTGELFF,TGTGCCAGCAGCCTTACGGACAGGAACACCGGGGAGCTGTTTTTT
TRBD2,TRBV7-9,-,TRBJ2-7,CASSLSGKFYEQYF,TGTGCCAGCAGCCTGAGCGGGAAATTCTACGAGCAGTACTTC
-,TRBV5-4,-,TRBJ2-2,CASSLGGGGGELFF,TGTGCCAGCAGCTTGGGCGGAGGGGGCGGGGAGCTGTTTTTT
-,TRBV12-5,once,TRBJ1-3,CASGTDRDKGFIHTGNTIYF,TGTGCTAGTGGTACCGACCGGGACAAGGGGTTCATCCACACTGGAAACACCATATATTTT
-,TRBV28,-,TRBJ1-3,CASRGGISGNTIYF,TGTGCCAGCAGGGGAGGGATCTCTGGAAACACCATATATTTT
-,TRBV28,-,TRBJ1-6,CASSFSRGNGSPLHF,TGTGCCAGCAGTTTCAGCCGCGGGAACGGTTCACCCCTCCACTTT
TRBD1,TRBV5-4,once,TRBJ2-7,CASSSPTGGNYEQYF,TGTGCCAGCAGCTCGCCGACAGGGGGCAACTACGAGCAGTACTTC
-,TRBV12-3/TRBV12-4,once,TRBJ2-2,CAIDSSNTGELFF,TGTGCCATAGACTCCTCGAACACCGGGGAGCTGTTTTTT
TRBD1,TRBV19,-,TRBJ1-2,CAGGTGSGYTF,TGTGCCGGTGGGACAGGGTCTGGCTACACCTTC
-,TRBV30,-,TRBJ1-4,CAWSHLTGLREKLFF,TGTGCCTGGAGCCACTTGACAGGTTTACGGGAAAAACTGTTTTTT
-,TRBV5-4,-,TRBJ2-3,CASSLGDTDTQYF,TGTGCCAGCAGCTTGGGCGACACAGATACGCAGTATTTT
-,TRBV5-5,-,TRBJ2-4,CASSLEGLAKNIQYF,TGTGCCAGCAGCTTGGAGGGTTTAGCCAAAAACATTCAGTACTTC
-,TRBV5-1,-,TRBJ1-1,CASSPPTGWGKNTEAFF,TGCGCCAGCAGCCCCCCGACAGGTTGGGGGAAGAACACTGAAGCTTTCTTT
-,TRBV19,-,TRBJ1-2,CASIGTREPRPDYGYTF,TGTGCCAGTATCGGTACGCGGGAGCCGCGACCAGACTATGGCTACACCTTC
-,TRBV6-5,-,TRBJ2-7,CASSTGADEQYF,TGTGCCAGCAGTACCGGGGCCGACGAGCAGTACTTC
-,TRBV28,-,TRBJ2-3,CASREQGAGGDTQYF,TGTGCCAGCAGGGAACAAGGGGCTGGGGGAGATACGCAGTATTTT
-,TRBV5-3,-,TRBJ1-4,CARSLPNSEEKLFF,TGTGCCAGAAGCTTACCTAATTCTGAGGAAAAACTGTTTTTT
-,TRBV10-3,-,TRBJ2-7,CAISERQQVDEQYF,TGTGCCATCAGTGAACGGCAGCAGGTAGACGAGCAGTACTTC
-,TRBV29-1,-,TRBJ1-5,CSVEDEGRNQPQHF,TGCAGCGTTGAAGATGAGGGACGGAATCAGCCCCAGCATTTT
TRBD2,TRBV5-4,-,TRBJ2-7,CASSLGGAGGRIEQYF,TGTGCCAGCAGCTTAGGGGGGGCAGGCGGGAGGATCGAGCAGTACTTC
-,TRBV5-4,-,TRBJ1-1,CASSLAERGNTEAFF,TGTGCCAGCAGCTTGGCCGAGCGCGGGAACACTGAAGCTTTCTTT
-,TRBV27,-,TRBJ2-7,CASSSTYRPHEQYF,TGTGCCAGCAGTTCTACGTATCGTCCGCACGAGCAGTACTTC
-,TRBV19,-,TRBJ1-1,CASTSWRWGMSNTEAFF,TGTGCCAGTACTTCCTGGCGGTGGGGTATGAGTAACACTGAAGCTTTCTTT
TRBD2,TRBV27,-,TRBJ2-1,CASSSFFGGLAGFDEQFF,TGTGCCAGCAGCAGTTTCTTCGGAGGACTAGCGGGATTTGATGAGCAGTTCTTC
-,TRBV2,-,TRBJ2-5,CASSEVRDKYQETQYF,TGTGCCAGCAGTGAAGTGCGGGACAAATACCAAGAGACCCAGTACTTC
TRBD2,TRBV19,-,TRBJ2-7,CASGTSANYEQYF,TGTGCCAGTGGGACTAGCGCAAATTACGAGCAGTACTTC
TRBD2,TRBV7-3,-,TRBJ2-1,CASSLTSAGLAVYNEQFF,TGTGCCAGCAGCTTAACCTCTGCGGGACTAGCGGTCTACAATGAGCAGTTCTTC
-,TRBV5-1,-,TRBJ2-1,CASSFGEGEQFF,TGCGCCAGCAGCTTTGGCGAGGGTGAGCAGTTCTTC
TRBD1,TRBV11-2,-,TRBJ1-6,CASSFSGQGGSPLHF,TGTGCCAGCAGCTTTTCCGGACAGGGCGGATCACCCCTCCACTTT
TRBD1,TRBV5-4,-,TRBJ2-5,CASSPTGTGLGETQYF,TGTGCCAGCAGCCCGACCGGGACAGGGTTGGGAGAGACCCAGTACTTC
-,TRBV27,-,TRBJ2-1,CASREGLSGYNEQFF,TGTGCCAGCAGGGAGGGATTGTCAGGATACAATGAGCAGTTCTTC
-,TRBV6-5,-,TRBJ2-4,CASATGTGKNIQYF,TGTGCCAGCGCCACCGGGACGGGAAAAAACATTCAGTACTTC
TRBD1,TRBV13,-,TRBJ1-4,CASSTSGQGRYNEKLFF,TGTGCCAGCAGCACCTCCGGACAGGGGCGATATAATGAAAAACTGTTTTTT
-,TRBV5-1,-,TRBJ2-1,CASSLDRVPYNEQFF,TGCGCCAGCAGCTTGGACAGGGTCCCCTACAATGAGCAGTTCTTC
-,TRBV28,-,TRBJ1-5,CASRQDTGGPQHF,TGTGCCAGCAGACAAGACACAGGAGGACCCCAGCATTTT